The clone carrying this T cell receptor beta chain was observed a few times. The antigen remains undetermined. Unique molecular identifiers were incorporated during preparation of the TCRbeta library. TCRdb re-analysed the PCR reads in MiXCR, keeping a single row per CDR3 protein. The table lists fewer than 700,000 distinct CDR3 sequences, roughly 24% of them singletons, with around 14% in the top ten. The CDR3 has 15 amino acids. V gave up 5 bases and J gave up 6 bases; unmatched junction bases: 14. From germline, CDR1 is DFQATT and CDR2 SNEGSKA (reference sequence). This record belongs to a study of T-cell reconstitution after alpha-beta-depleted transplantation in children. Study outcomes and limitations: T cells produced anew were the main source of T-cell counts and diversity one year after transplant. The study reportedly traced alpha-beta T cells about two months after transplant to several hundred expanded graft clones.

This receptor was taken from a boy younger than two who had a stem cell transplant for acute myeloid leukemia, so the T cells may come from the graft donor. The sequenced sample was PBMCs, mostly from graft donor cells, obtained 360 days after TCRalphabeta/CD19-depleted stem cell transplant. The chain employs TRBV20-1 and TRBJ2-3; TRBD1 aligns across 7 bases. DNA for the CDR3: TGCAGTGCTCGGACGGACAGGCTCAACTGGGATACGCAGTATTTT. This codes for CSARTDRLNWDTQYF.